The rows below give T cell receptor beta chains drawn from one sample of a study of T cell responses to AZD1222 COVID-19 vaccine. TCRdb keeps only in-frame clones here, not all; method: immunoSEQ multiplex PCR. The table records some 170,000 clones, over 80% of them present only once. The material was peripheral blood, obtained 28 days after the second dose of the MenACWY control vaccine. These TCRs come from an adult who received the MenACWY meningococcal vaccine as a control. Both conserved end residues are part of each CDR3. D genes are given only for firm matches. Part of the rows lack a size; the others show once, few, many or a class for expanded clones.

size	D	J	V	DNA	CDR3
-	TRBD1	TRBJ2-5	TRBV7-2	TGTGCCAGCAGCTTAGCAGGGGGCAAAGAGACCCAGTACTTC	CASSLAGGKETQYF
-	-	TRBJ2-1	TRBV7-2	TGTGCCAGCAGCTTAAAACCAAGGGGTGGCCCCTACAATGAGCAGTTCTTC	CASSLKPRGGPYNEQFF
-	-	TRBJ2-2	TRBV29-1	TGCAGCGTTGGGTCCAGGGTAAACACCGGGGAGCTGTTTTTT	CSVGSRVNTGELFF
-	-	TRBJ2-7	TRBV5-4	TGTGCCAGCAGCTTGAGGGGTGGGGAAAACTACGAGCAGTACTTC	CASSLRGGENYEQYF
-	TRBD1	TRBJ1-2	TRBV18	TGTGCCAGCTCACCATCCAAGGACAGGTTCGGTAACTATGGCTACACCTTC	CASSPSKDRFGNYGYTF
-	TRBD1	TRBJ1-2	TRBV5-1	TGCGCCAGCAGCCAGGGACAGCCAGATGGCTACACCTTC	CASSQGQPDGYTF
-	-	TRBJ1-1	TRBV18	TGTGCCAGCTCACCACGGGAGGGAATGAACACTGAAGCTTTCTTT	CASSPREGMNTEAFF
-	-	TRBJ1-4	TRBV12-3/TRBV12-4	TGTGCCAGCATCAGCAGCGGTGGGAAACTGTTTTTT	CASISSGGKLFF
-	-	TRBJ1-1	TRBV7-8	TGTGCCAGCAGCTTAGCCGTGAAGGCGATGAACACTGAAGCTTTCTTT	CASSLAVKAMNTEAFF
-	-	TRBJ1-2	TRBV19	TGTGCCAGTAGTATCGCCGTCGGCCGCGTCTATGGCTACACCTTC	CASSIAVGRVYGYTF
-	-	TRBJ1-5	TRBV7-2	TGTGCCAGCCCCACGCGGGGCAATCAGCCCCAGCATTTT	CASPTRGNQPQHF
-	-	TRBJ1-1	TRBV2	TGTGCCAGCAGTGCTGGAGAGGGGGGAACTGAAGCTTTCTTT	CASSAGEGGTEAFF
-	TRBD1	TRBJ1-4	TRBV2	TGTGCCAGCAGTGACGGACAGGGGAGAAAACTGTTTTTT	CASSDGQGRKLFF
-	-	TRBJ1-1	TRBV29-1	TGCAGCGTCTTACAGGGCGGCACTGAAGCTTTCTTT	CSVLQGGTEAFF
-	TRBD2	TRBJ2-7	TRBV30	TGTGCCTGGAGTGTAGGACTAGCGGGGCACGAGCAGTACTTC	CAWSVGLAGHEQYF
-	-	TRBJ2-1	TRBV7-2	TGTGCCAGCAGCTTAGTAAGGCGGTACAATGAGCAGTTCTTC	CASSLVRRYNEQFF
-	-	TRBJ1-5	TRBV28	TGTGCCAGCAACTTGTACGTGGACCGAGATCAGCCCCAGCATTTT	CASNLYVDRDQPQHF
-	TRBD1	TRBJ1-5	TRBV9	TGTGCCAGCAGCTCACAGGGGACAGCTAATCAGCCCCAGCATTTT	CASSSQGTANQPQHF
once	-	TRBJ1-6	TRBV11-1	TGTGCCAGCAGCTTGCAGGACCTAGGTTCACCCCTCCACTTT	CASSLQDLGSPLHF
-	-	TRBJ1-2	TRBV28	TGTGCCAGCAGCGAAACTCGGGGCTATGGCTACACCTTC	CASSETRGYGYTF
-	-	TRBJ1-6	TRBV6-6	TGTGCCAGCAGTTATCCGGAAGGCGGTTCACCCCTCCACTTT	CASSYPEGGSPLHF
once	-	TRBJ1-2	TRBV2	TGTGCCAGCAGTGGGGAGCAAACTGAAAACTATGGCTACACCTTC	CASSGEQTENYGYTF
-	TRBD1	TRBJ1-1	TRBV19	TGTGCCAGTAGTATAGTCCTTGGACAGGCTGAAGCTTTCTTT	CASSIVLGQAEAFF
-	TRBD1	TRBJ1-2	TRBV7-9	TGTGCCAGCAGCGCGGACAGGCTGGGTGGCTACACCTTC	CASSADRLGGYTF
-	-	TRBJ1-3	TRBV19	TGTGCCAGTAGTATCGACAGGTTCTCTGGAAACACCATATATTTT	CASSIDRFSGNTIYF
-	TRBD1	TRBJ2-2	TRBV5-1	TGCGCCAGCAGCCAAACAGGGGGCCACGGGGAGCTGTTTTTT	CASSQTGGHGELFF
-	TRBD1	TRBJ1-5	TRBV30	TGTGCCTGGAGTTCGGGACAGGGGGATCAGCCCCAGCATTTT	CAWSSGQGDQPQHF
-	TRBD1	TRBJ1-1	TRBV5-1	TGCGCCAGCAGCTCGGGACAGGGGAACACTGAAGCTTTCTTT	CASSSGQGNTEAFF
-	TRBD1	TRBJ1-6	TRBV19	TGTGCCAGTAGTAGGGACAGGGGTTTGGAAAGGAATTCACCCCTCCACTTT	CASSRDRGLERNSPLHF
many	-	TRBJ2-7	TRBV27	TGTGCCAGCAGTTCGGACTACGAGCAGTACTTC	CASSSDYEQYF
once	-	TRBJ1-2	TRBV6-6	TGTGCCAGCAGTTTAACGCAGGCATATAACTATGGCTACACCTTC	CASSLTQAYNYGYTF
-	-	TRBJ2-1	TRBV19	TGTGCCAGTAGCGGGACCTCCTACAATGAGCAGTTCTTC	CASSGTSYNEQFF
-	-	TRBJ1-5	TRBV7-2	TGTGCCAGCAGCTTAGAAGGGGACCAGCCCCAGCATTTT	CASSLEGDQPQHF
-	-	TRBJ1-1	TRBV7-2	TGTGCCAGCAGCTTAGGCGCGAACACTGAAGCTTTCTTT	CASSLGANTEAFF
-	-	TRBJ1-2	TRBV29-1	TGCAGCGTTGGACAGAACTATGGCTACACCTTC	CSVGQNYGYTF
-	-	TRBJ1-2	TRBV7-8	TGTGCCAGCAGCTTAGCCGGCGGTAACTATGGCTACACCTTC	CASSLAGGNYGYTF
-	TRBD2	TRBJ2-1	TRBV2	TGTGCCAGCAGGGGGACTAGCGGGGGTTCTGAGCAGTTCTTC	CASRGTSGGSEQFF
-	-	TRBJ1-1	TRBV5-1	TGCGCCAGCAGCTTGTTAGGGGACACTGAAGCTTTCTTT	CASSLLGDTEAFF
-	-	TRBJ2-5	TRBV7-2	TGTGCCAGCAGCCCCAGATGGCAAGAGACCCAGTACTTC	CASSPRWQETQYF
-	-	TRBJ1-2	TRBV7-8	TGTGCCAGCAGCTTAGGACAGAACTATGGCTACACCTTC	CASSLGQNYGYTF
-	-	TRBJ1-4	TRBV3-1/TRBV3-2	TGTGCCAGCAGACCGAGTGAAGCTCCTAATGAAAAACTGTTTTTT	CASRPSEAPNEKLFF
-	-	TRBJ1-5	TRBV7-2	TGTGCCAGCAGCTTATTTAGCAATCAGCCCCAGCATTTT	CASSLFSNQPQHF